The 29 T cell receptor beta chains given below trace back to one sample, sequenced in a study of T cell repertoires in cytomegalovirus infection. Antigens of these TCRs are unknown. Via MiXCR, TCRdb re-called the reads, giving one row per CDR3 protein. There are roughly 570,000 distinct CDR3 sequences in the sample; almost 40% occur only once, and around 48% lies in the top ten. Sequencing was performed on cultured PBMCs, taken from culture after CMV antigen stimulation. Receptors were obtained from a human donor in good health (CMV status not recorded). Some clones in this sample may be carry-over from other donors' samples.

This clonotype was seen a few times. The chain is built from TRBV2 and TRBJ1-2; D remains unclear. Germline CDR1 SNHLY, CDR2 FYNNEI. The CDR3 has 12 residues. V was cut by 4 bases and J by 7 bases, with 10 bases left in between. The chain's CDR3 is CASSALASGYTF. The CDR3 DNA reads as TGTGCCAGCAGTGCCTTAGCGAGTGGCTACACCTTC.

V and J are TRBV4-2 and TRBJ2-1; 13 nucleotides agree with TRBD2. Germline loops: CDR1 LGHNA, CDR2 YNFKEQ. V lost 0 bases to trimming and J lost 5 bases; unmatched junction nucleotides: 10. This CDR3 has 19 amino acids. For the CDR3, the DNA is TGTGCCAGCAGCCAAGATACTAGCGGGAGGGCCGGAGGGGACAATGAGCAGTTCTTC. Translating it yields CASSQDTSGRAGGDNEQFF.

V is TRBV7-8 and J is TRBJ2-3; D is possibly TRBD2 (6 bases). CDR3 size: 13 residues. V was clipped by 6 bases and J by 8 bases, with 15 bases between them. CDR1 and CDR2 (germline): SGHVS, FQNEAQ. The CDR3 loop reads CASSTRLVITQYF. CDR3 in DNA: TGTGCCAGCAGTACCAGACTAGTGATTACGCAGTATTTT. Using reference TRBV7-8 and TRBJ2-3 for the parts outside the CDR3, the full variable domain is GAGVSQSPRYKVAKRGQDVALRCDPISGHVSLFWYQQALGQGPEFLTYFQNEAQLDKSGLPSDRFFAERPEGSVSTLKIQRTQQEDSAVYLCASSTRLVITQYFGPGTRLTVL.

This sequence joins TRBV6-6 and TRBJ2-3, with a weak D call TRBD1 (6 bases). V lost 6 bases and J lost 0, with 19 bases in between. Looked up from germline, CDR1 is MNHNY and CDR2 is SVGAGI (reference sequence). The length of the CDR3 is 17 residues. CDR3 nucleotide sequence: TGTGCCAGCAGCCTGGGGGCGTCCCGGGGCAGCACAGATACGCAGTATTTT. Translation: CASSLGASRGSTDTQYF.

In this sample, this clonotype turned up a few times. The chain has TRBV3-1 and TRBJ2-2; possible D gene TRBD2, 6 bases. CDR3 length: 15 residues. V lost 3 bases and J lost 5, with 13 bases in between. Germline assignment: CDR1 LGHDT and CDR2 YNNKEL (reference sequence). CDR3 amino acids: CASSQGGYLTGELFF. In DNA form, the CDR3 reads TGTGCCAGCAGCCAGGGAGGATACTTAACCGGGGAGCTGTTTTTT.

V is TRBV7-2 and J is TRBJ1-1, with a tentative D call TRBD1 (5 bases). Germline lookup yields CDR1 SGHTA and CDR2 FQGNSA. The CDR3 extends over 18 amino acids. The V end was cut by 2 bases, the J end by 3 bases, with 22 bases between. The chain's CDR3 is CASSLRGAWVQGDTEAFF. The CDR3 DNA sequence: TGTGCCAGCAGCTTACGAGGGGCCTGGGTACAAGGGGACACTGAAGCTTTCTTT.

CDR3 residues: CASSLGVLGGPDEQYF. The CDR3 DNA reads TGTGCCAGCAGCTTAGGGGTCTTGGGTGGGCCCGACGAGCAGTACTTC. The V and J genes are TRBV11-3 and TRBJ2-7; D remains unclear. Germline V gives CDR1 SGHNT, CDR2 YENEEA. V was clipped by 1 base and J by 5 bases, with 18 bases between them. This CDR3 region has 16 residues.

This CDR3 is CASSSGPKNIQYF. The CDR3 region has the DNA TGTGCCAGCTCATCCGGGCCCAAAAACATTCAGTACTTC. The gene calls are TRBV18 and TRBJ2-4; D gene ambiguous. This CDR3 comprises 13 residues. Germline V gives CDR1 KGHSH, CDR2 LQKENI. V was clipped by 5 bases and J by 2 bases, with 7 bases between them.

The chain employs TRBV7-9 and TRBJ1-2; D gene unclear. CDR3 size: 15 residues. Deletions cut 6 bases from V and 7 bases from J, with 21 bases between. The germline CDR1 and CDR2 sequences are SEHNR and FQNEAQ (reference sequence). CDR3 loop: CASSLSLMRAGGYTF. CDR3 DNA: TGTGCCAGCAGTCTTTCGCTGATGAGGGCTGGTGGCTACACCTTC.

The J gene is TRBJ1-3, the V gene TRBV2; the D gene is possibly TRBD1 (5 bases). V was pared by 8 bases and J by 3 bases, with 20 bases between. CDR3 length equals 16 residues. In germline, CDR1 is SNHLY, CDR2 FYNNEI. CDR3 nucleotides: TGTGCCAGCTCGCCGTTTGGGGCACAGCTTGGAAACACCATATATTTT. This gives the protein CASSPFGAQLGNTIYF.

This clonotype has only a few counts. For the CDR3, the DNA is TGTGCCAGCAGTCGATACAGGGGAAGCTCCTACGAGCAGTACTTC. Its protein product is CASSRYRGSSYEQYF. The rearrangement uses TRBV6-5 and TRBJ2-7; 7 bases map to TRBD1. V lost 5 bases and J lost 0; bases outside the gene matches: 7. CDR3 size: 15 residues. CDR1 and CDR2 (germline): MNHEY, SVGAGI.

The J gene is TRBJ2-4, the V gene TRBV20-1; TRBD2 might be the D (6 bases). CDR1 and CDR2 from the germline V gene are DFQATT and SNEGSKA (reference sequence). Trimming pared 5 bases from V and 1 base from J, leaving 12 bases between. The CDR3 extends over 14 amino acids. CDR3 nucleotides: TGCAGTGCTGTGGGCGGGGCTGCCAAAAACATTCAGTACTTC. Residues: CSAVGGAAKNIQYF.

CDR3 in amino acids: CASSPNRPLYEQYF. CDR3 in DNA: TGTGCCAGCAGTCCCAACAGGCCCCTCTACGAGCAGTACTTC. The chain uses TRBV2 and TRBJ2-7; tentatively, D is TRBD1 (5 bases). CDR1 SNHLY and CDR2 FYNNEI come from the germline V gene. This CDR3 is built from 14 residues. Trimming left V 5 bases short and J 3 bases short, with 14 bases between.

V usage is TRBV27 and J usage is TRBJ1-6, with D uncertain. Trimming removed 2 bases at V and 5 bases at J, with 7 bases between. Germline V CDR1 and CDR2: MNHEY, SMNVEV (reference sequence). The CDR3 length is 14 residues. The CDR3 sequence: CASSLLVNNSPLHF. In DNA form, the CDR3 reads TGTGCCAGCAGTTTACTGGTAAATAATTCACCCCTCCACTTT.

This rearrangement joins TRBV7-6 to TRBJ1-1; D is perhaps TRBD1 (6 bases). V was cut by 3 bases and J by 4 bases, with 21 bases left in between. The CDR3 totals 17 residues. CDR1 and CDR2 (germline): SGHVS, FNYEAQ. CDR3 region: CASSFLPGHGTATEAFF. Here the CDR3 DNA reads TGTGCCAGCAGCTTCCTCCCGGGACACGGAACGGCCACTGAAGCTTTCTTT.

This clonotype occurred a few times. The chain has TRBV7-8 and TRBJ2-7, with 8 bases identical to TRBD1. V lost 4 bases to trimming and J lost 3 bases; unmatched junction nucleotides: 5. Germline CDR1 SGHVS, CDR2 FQNEAQ. The CDR3 covers 14 residues. The CDR3 DNA is TGTGCCAGCAGCTCCGGACAGGGAAACTACGAGCAGTACTTC. The encoded protein is CASSSGQGNYEQYF.

This chain uses TRBV7-2 with TRBJ2-1; either TRBD1 or TRBD2 may fit D (5 bases each). Germline CDR1 SGHTA, CDR2 FQGNSA. The CDR3 is 14 amino acids. V lost 6 bases and J 8 bases, leaving 17 bases between the germline ends. The CDR3, as DNA: TGTGCCAGCAGTCCGGGGCGGCGGTCGGATGAGCAGTTCTTC. Residues: CASSPGRRSDEQFF.

This clonotype showed up just a few times. The rearrangement joins TRBV28 to TRBJ2-1, with unresolved D. Trimming took 8 bases from V and 5 from J, leaving 10 bases between them. The CDR3 loop spans 12 amino acids. In germline, CDR1 is MDHEN, CDR2 SYDVKM. The CDR3 loop reads CASGDTDNEQFF. The CDR3 DNA sequence: TGTGCCAGCGGAGACACCGACAATGAGCAGTTCTTC.

The chain couples TRBV20-1 to TRBJ1-6, with TRBD1 matching 7 bases. CDR3 length equals 15 residues. The germline CDR1 and CDR2 sequences are DFQATT and SNEGSKA (reference sequence). V lost 2 bases and J lost 10; bases outside the gene matches: 11. The CDR3 here is CSARHSGGRVSPLHF. In DNA, the CDR3 is TGCAGTGCTAGACACTCAGGGGGTCGGGTATCACCCCTCCACTTT.

The sample holds a few counts of this clonotype. This sequence joins TRBV6-1 and TRBJ2-2; D is perhaps TRBD2 (5 bases). Germline CDR1 reads MNHNS; CDR2 reads SASEGT. This CDR3 comprises 14 residues. The V end was cut by 6 bases, the J end by 4 bases, with 12 bases between. The CDR3 sequence: CASSPGLATGELFF. The CDR3 region has the DNA TGTGCCAGCAGCCCTGGACTGGCCACCGGGGAGCTGTTTTTT.

This clonotype was recorded a few times. Written as DNA, the CDR3 is TGCAGTGCTGGGGTGTTAGGGGGCCAGAATTCACCCCTCCACTTT. Translation: CSAGVLGGQNSPLHF. The rearrangement joins TRBV20-1 to TRBJ1-6, with TRBD1 identical over 7 bases. CDR1 is DFQATT and CDR2 is SNEGSKA in the germline V gene (reference sequence). The CDR3 contains 15 residues. The V segment lost 5 bases and the J segment 7 bases; nucleotides outside the gene matches: 11.

The genes are TRBV15 and TRBJ2-4, with D perhaps TRBD2 (5 bases). This CDR3 contains 16 residues. In germline, CDR1 is LNHNV, CDR2 YYDKDF (reference sequence). V was pared by 1 base and J by 0 bases, with 10 bases between. The CDR3 spells CATSRASGLAKNIQYF. The DNA of the CDR3 is TGTGCCACCAGCAGAGCCTCGGGGTTAGCCAAAAACATTCAGTACTTC. Complete variable domain (other parts from reference TRBV15 and TRBJ2-4): DAMVIQNPRYQVTQFGKPVTLSCSQTLNHNVMYWYQQKSSQAPKLLFHYYDKDFNNEADTPDNFQSRRPNTSFCFLDIRSPGLGDTAMYLCATSRASGLAKNIQYFGAGTRLSVL.

The gene calls are TRBV27 and TRBJ2-1, with 16 positions matching TRBD2. V dropped 2 bases and J dropped 8; count of bases not matched to a gene: 6. CDR3 length: 17 amino acids. Per germline, CDR1 MNHEY and CDR2 SMNVEV (reference sequence). This chain's CDR3 is CASSLGAGTSGRDEQFF. For the CDR3, the DNA is TGTGCCAGCAGTTTAGGGGCGGGGACTAGCGGGAGGGATGAGCAGTTCTTC.

V and J are TRBV19 and TRBJ2-2, with 10 positions matching TRBD2. The CDR3 sequence is 19 residues long. The germline gives CDR1 LNHDA, CDR2 SQIVND (reference sequence). V gave up 3 bases and J gave up 5 bases; unmatched junction bases: 15. Written as DNA, the CDR3 is TGTGCCAGTAGTATTTCTGCTAGCGGGAGTTTAATTCTGACCGGGGAGCTGTTTTTT. This codes for CASSISASGSLILTGELFF.

The CDR3 is CASSLGEAGIYGYTF. The CDR3 region has the DNA TGTGCCAGCAGCCTCGGAGAGGCAGGGATCTATGGCTACACCTTC. This rearrangement joins TRBV12-3 or TRBV12-4 to TRBJ1-2, with D tentatively TRBD1 (5 bases). The CDR3 is 15 amino acids. The ends were cut back, 6 bases at V and 4 bases at J, with 18 bases in the middle.

This clonotype has just one count. One junction end does not reproduce the germline sequence, and a read error may be involved. The V gene is TRBV5-3, the J gene TRBJ1-2; 7 bases agree with TRBD1. TRBV5-3 is an ORF for which the function is uncertain. This CDR3 has 13 residues. For the CDR3, the DNA is TGTGCCAGCAGCTTGGTGGGACAGTATGGCTACACCTTC. Translated: CASSLVGQYGYTF.

The chain combines TRBV29-1 with TRBJ2-1; no reliable D call. Germline CDR1 SQVTM, CDR2 ANQGSEA. Trimming pared 6 bases from V and 1 base from J, leaving 10 bases between. CDR3 length: 13 amino acids. CDR3: CSVVETSYNEQFF. The CDR3 DNA follows: TGCAGCGTCGTGGAGACATCCTACAATGAGCAGTTCTTC.

This clonotype showed up just a few times. The J gene is TRBJ2-1, the V gene TRBV11-2; D gene ambiguous. There are 16 residues in the CDR3. The V end lost 5 bases, the J end lost 7 bases, and 21 bases lay between the germline ends. In germline, CDR1 is SGHAT, CDR2 FQNNGV. The CDR3, as DNA: TGTGCCAGCAGCACCCCTAAGACGGGCTTATGGAATGAGCAGTTCTTC. Protein product: CASSTPKTGLWNEQFF.

This clonotype was seen only a few times. This sequence joins TRBV4-1 and TRBJ1-4; weak D call: TRBD1 (6 bases). The CDR3 is 18 amino acids. The germline V gene has CDR1 MGHRA and CDR2 YSYEKL. Trimming took 3 bases from V and 0 from J, leaving 17 bases between them. Written as DNA, the CDR3 is TGCGCCAGCAGCCACCCAAGGGGGGGCCGGTCAACTAATGAAAAACTGTTTTTT. This sequence encodes CASSHPRGGRSTNEKLFF.